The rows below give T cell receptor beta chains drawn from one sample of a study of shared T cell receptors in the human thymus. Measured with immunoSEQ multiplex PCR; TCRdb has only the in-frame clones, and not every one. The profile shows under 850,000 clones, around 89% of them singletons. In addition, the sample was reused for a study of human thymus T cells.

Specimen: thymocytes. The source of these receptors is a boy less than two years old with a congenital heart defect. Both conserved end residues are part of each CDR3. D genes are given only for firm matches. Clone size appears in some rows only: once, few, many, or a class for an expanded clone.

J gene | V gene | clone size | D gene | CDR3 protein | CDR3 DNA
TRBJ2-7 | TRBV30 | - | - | CAWNSGHSYEQYF | TGTGCCTGGAATTCGGGACACTCCTACGAGCAGTACTTC
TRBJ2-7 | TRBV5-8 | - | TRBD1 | CASSRGQGYEQYF | TGTGCCAGCAGTCGAGGACAGGGCTACGAGCAGTACTTC
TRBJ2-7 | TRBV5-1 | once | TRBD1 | CASSLGRDRGSPYEQYF | TGCGCCAGCAGCTTGGGACGGGACAGGGGCTCCCCCTACGAGCAGTACTTC
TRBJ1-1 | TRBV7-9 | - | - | CASSLMIGGADRAFF | TGTGCCAGCAGCTTAATGATTGGGGGGGCGGATCGGGCTTTCTTT
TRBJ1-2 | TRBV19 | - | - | CASSHSPNYGYTF | TGTGCCAGTAGTCACAGTCCTAACTATGGCTACACCTTC
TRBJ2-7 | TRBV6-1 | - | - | CASSETRLEPYEQYF | TGTGCCAGCAGTGAAACCCGACTAGAGCCCTACGAGCAGTACTTC
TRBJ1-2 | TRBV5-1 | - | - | CASSFQGKWGYTF | TGCGCCAGCAGCTTCCAGGGAAAGTGGGGCTACACCTTC
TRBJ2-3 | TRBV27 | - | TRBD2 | CASSLSSGSGATDTQYF | TGTGCCAGCAGTTTATCTAGCGGGAGTGGGGCCACAGATACGCAGTATTTT
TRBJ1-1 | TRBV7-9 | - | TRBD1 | CASSLCGTGQCTEAFF | TGTGCCAGCAGTTTATGTGGGACAGGGCAGTGCACTGAAGCTTTCTTT
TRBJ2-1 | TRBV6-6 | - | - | CASSYSGVFSYNEQFF | TGTGCCAGCAGTTACTCGGGCGTCTTCTCCTACAATGAGCAGTTCTTC
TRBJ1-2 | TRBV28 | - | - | CASSGGLVMGGYTF | TGTGCCAGCAGTGGCGGGTTGGTGATGGGAGGCTACACCTTC
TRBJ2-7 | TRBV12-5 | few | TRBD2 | CASRQRAGVGEQYF | TGTGCTAGTCGCCAACGGGCGGGAGTTGGAGAGCAGTACTTC
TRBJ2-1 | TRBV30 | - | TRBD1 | CAWKPLAQGVYNEQFF | TGTGCCTGGAAGCCCTTGGCGCAGGGGGTCTACAATGAGCAGTTCTTC
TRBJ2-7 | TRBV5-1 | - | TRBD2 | CASSPPWGTNYEQYF | TGCGCCAGCAGCCCTCCTTGGGGGACTAACTACGAGCAGTACTTC
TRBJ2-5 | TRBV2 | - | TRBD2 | CASSELAGAGETQYF | TGTGCCAGCAGTGAACTGGCGGGAGCGGGAGAGACCCAGTACTTC
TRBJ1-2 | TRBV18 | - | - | CASSPTENYGYTF | TGTGCCAGCTCACCGACAGAGAACTATGGCTACACCTTC
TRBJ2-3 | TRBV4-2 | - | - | CASSQGGLLSTDTQYF | TGTGCCAGCAGCCAAGGGGGACTTCTTAGCACAGATACGCAGTATTTT
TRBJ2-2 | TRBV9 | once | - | CASSVALAGTGELFF | TGTGCCAGCAGCGTAGCTCTGGCGGGAACTGGGGAGCTGTTTTTT
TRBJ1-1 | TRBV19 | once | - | CASSLRSGCPHTEAFF | TGTGCCAGTAGTCTAAGGTCGGGGTGCCCCCACACTGAAGCTTTCTTT
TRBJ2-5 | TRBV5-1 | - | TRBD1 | CASSLGTGLETQYF | TGCGCCAGCAGCTTGGGGACAGGGTTGGAGACCCAGTACTTC
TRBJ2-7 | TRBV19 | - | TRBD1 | CASSIRDRGGEQYF | TGTGCCAGTAGTATAAGGGACAGGGGGGGCGAGCAGTACTTC
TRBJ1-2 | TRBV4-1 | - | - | CASSQVKQGANYGYTF | TGCGCCAGCAGCCAAGTTAAACAGGGAGCTAACTATGGCTACACCTTC
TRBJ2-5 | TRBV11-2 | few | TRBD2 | CASSLPDWSGRGETQYF | TGTGCCAGCAGCTTACCAGACTGGAGCGGGAGGGGAGAGACCCAGTACTTC
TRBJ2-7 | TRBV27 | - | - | CASSLPLGTNYEQYF | TGTGCCAGCAGTTTACCCCTCGGGACAAACTACGAGCAGTACTTC
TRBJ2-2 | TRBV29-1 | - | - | CSVEQGGNTGELFF | TGCAGCGTTGAACAGGGAGGGAACACCGGGGAGCTGTTTTTT
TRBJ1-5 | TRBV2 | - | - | CASRAESDRSNQPQHF | TGTGCCAGCAGGGCCGAATCGGACAGAAGCAATCAGCCCCAGCATTTT
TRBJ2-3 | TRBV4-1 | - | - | CASSPSGESDTQYF | TGCGCCAGCAGCCCGTCGGGGGAGTCGGATACGCAGTATTTT
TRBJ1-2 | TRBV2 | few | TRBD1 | CASDPTGGIYGYTF | TGTGCCAGCGACCCGACAGGGGGGATCTATGGCTACACCTTC
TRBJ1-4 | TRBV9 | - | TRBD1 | CASSLRDRPLKLFF | TGTGCCAGCAGCCTCCGGGACAGGCCTTTAAAACTGTTTTTT
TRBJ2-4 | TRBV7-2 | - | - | CASSPAEGKENIQYF | TGTGCCAGCAGCCCGGCCGAGGGCAAGGAAAACATTCAGTACTTC
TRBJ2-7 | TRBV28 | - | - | CASSFIDTAYEQYF | TGTGCCAGCAGTTTTATCGACACGGCCTACGAGCAGTACTTC
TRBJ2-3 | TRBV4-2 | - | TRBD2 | CASSRTSGCTDTQYF | TGTGCCAGCAGCCGCACTAGCGGCTGCACAGATACGCAGTATTTT
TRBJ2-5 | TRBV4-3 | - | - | CASSQSTRSQETQYF | TGCGCCAGCAGCCAAAGCACCCGGAGCCAAGAGACCCAGTACTTC
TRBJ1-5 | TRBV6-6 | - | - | CASSCWTVQPQHF | TGTGCCAGCAGTTGCTGGACAGTTCAGCCCCAGCATTTT
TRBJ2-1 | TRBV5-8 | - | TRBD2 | CASSQCGTSAPSSYNEQFF | TGTGCCAGCAGCCAGTGTGGGACTAGCGCCCCGAGCTCCTACAATGAGCAGTTCTTC
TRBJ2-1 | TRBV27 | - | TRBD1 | CASSSPGTGGYNEQFF | TGTGCCAGCAGTTCCCCCGGGACAGGGGGCTACAATGAGCAGTTCTTC
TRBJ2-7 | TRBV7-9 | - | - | CASSRAPGLQRGRCDEQYF | TGTGCCAGCAGCCGAGCCCCGGGACTCCAGAGGGGACGGTGCGACGAGCAGTACTTC
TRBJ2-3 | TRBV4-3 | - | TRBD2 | CASSQRSSGSGADTQYF | TGCGCCAGCAGCCAACGGAGTAGCGGGAGCGGGGCAGATACGCAGTATTTT
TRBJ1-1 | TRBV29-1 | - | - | CSVEDQIRAPQGNTEAFF | TGCAGCGTTGAAGATCAAATTAGGGCACCCCAGGGGAACACTGAAGCTTTCTTT
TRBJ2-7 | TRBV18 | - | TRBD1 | CASSAGDRGKTSTGEQYF | TGTGCCAGCTCAGCAGGGGACAGGGGAAAGACCTCTACGGGAGAGCAGTACTTC
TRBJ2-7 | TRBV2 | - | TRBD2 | CAPASGRLPYEQYF | TGTGCCCCCGCTAGCGGGAGGCTCCCCTACGAGCAGTACTTC
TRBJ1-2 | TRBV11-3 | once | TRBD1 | CASSTRTGDSGYTF | TGTGCCAGCAGCACGCGGACAGGGGATAGTGGCTACACCTTC
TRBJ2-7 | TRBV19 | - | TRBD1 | CASPGTGSYEQYF | TGTGCCAGTCCCGGGACAGGGTCTTACGAGCAGTACTTC
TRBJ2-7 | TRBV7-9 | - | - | CASGHRKTYEQYF | TGTGCCAGCGGGCACAGGAAGACCTACGAGCAGTACTTC
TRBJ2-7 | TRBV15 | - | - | CATGPKRSYEQYF | TGTGCCACCGGGCCTAAACGCTCCTACGAGCAGTACTTC
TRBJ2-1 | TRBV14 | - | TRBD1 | CASSPHPTGGYNEQFF | TGTGCCAGCAGCCCCCATCCCACAGGGGGTTACAATGAGCAGTTCTTC
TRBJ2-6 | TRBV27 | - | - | CASSTFSSGANVLTF | TGTGCCAGCTCGACTTTCAGCTCTGGGGCCAACGTCCTGACTTTC
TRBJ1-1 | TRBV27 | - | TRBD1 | CASIASGGTEAFF | TGTGCCAGCATTGCATCAGGGGGCACTGAAGCTTTCTTT
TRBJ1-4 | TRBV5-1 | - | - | CASSFDSLKLFF | TGCGCCAGCAGCTTCGACAGTCTCAAACTGTTTTTT
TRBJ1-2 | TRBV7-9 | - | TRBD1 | CASSPQGQGVSGYTF | TGTGCCAGCAGCCCTCAAGGACAGGGGGTTTCGGGCTACACCTTC
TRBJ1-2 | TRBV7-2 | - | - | CASSYKQGKANYGYTF | TGTGCCAGCAGCTACAAGCAGGGGAAGGCTAACTATGGCTACACCTTC
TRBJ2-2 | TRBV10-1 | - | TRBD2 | CASDAGTSGRGGGGELFF | TGCGCCAGCGATGCCGGGACTAGCGGGAGGGGGGGTGGCGGGGAGCTGTTTTTT
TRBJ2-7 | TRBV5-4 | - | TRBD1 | CASSLEHPPGQPYEQYF | TGTGCCAGCAGCTTGGAGCATCCCCCGGGACAGCCCTACGAGCAGTACTTC